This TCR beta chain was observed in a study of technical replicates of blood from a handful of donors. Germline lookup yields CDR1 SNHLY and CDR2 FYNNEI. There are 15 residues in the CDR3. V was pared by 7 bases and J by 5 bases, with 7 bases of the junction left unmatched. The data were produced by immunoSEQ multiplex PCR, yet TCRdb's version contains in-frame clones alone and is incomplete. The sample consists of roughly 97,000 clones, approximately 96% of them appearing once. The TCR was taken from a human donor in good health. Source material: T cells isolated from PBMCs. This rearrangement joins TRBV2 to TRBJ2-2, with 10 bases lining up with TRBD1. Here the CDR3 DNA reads TGTGCCAGCAATCGAGGACAGGGGGAGACCGGGGAGCTGTTTTTT. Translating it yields CASNRGQGETGELFF.